This record concerns one T cell receptor (gamma chain) sequence. A read error is possible here, since a much larger clone lies one base away. The record originates from a study of gamma-delta chains in newborns, infants, children. The overall study: Microbial exposure reportedly drives polyclonal innate γδ T cell expansion after birth.

Germline-derived CDR1 and CDR2 are GITISATS and ISYDGTV (reference sequence). The CDR3 runs to 15 residues. TCRdb redid clone calling on the reads using CATT. This table holds over 3,000 gamma-chain clones, 61% found once. This chain uses TRGV9 with TRGJP. The J gene, left out of TCRdb, was set here by checking the DNA against germline. The source material was blood. The source of this sequence is a child who was a newborn, infant or young child, either healthy, febrile or measles-vaccinated (not recorded which). The CDR3 spells CALWEKEVGKKIKVF. For the CDR3, the DNA is TGTGCCTTGTGGGAGAAAGAGGTGGGCAAAAAAATCAAGGTATTT.